This TCR beta chain came from a study of immune cell composition in non-small cell lung cancer. CDR3 length: 15 residues. The J segment lost 7 bases and the V segment lost 5 bases, leaving 10 bases of the junction unmatched. The germline CDR1 and CDR2 sequences are SGHNT and YYREEE (reference sequence). Assay used: immunoSEQ multiplex PCR; TCRdb lists only in-frame clones, some missing. The table has under 11,000 clones, roughly 60% seen once. Concerning this clone: The antigen is undetermined.

Study-wide points: Adenocarcinomas with higher top tumour-associated clone frequency had more reactive TILs. Clones >0.5% enriched in tumour were rarer in adenocarcinoma (about 35%) than squamous (approximately 80%).

The V and J genes are TRBV5-4 and TRBJ2-1; 9 bases line up with TRBD2. Specimen: lung tumor tissue. This clonotype was sampled from a human donor with non-small cell lung cancer. This CDR3 reads CASSSFSGRSNEQFF. DNA of the CDR3: TGTGCCAGCAGTTCATTTAGCGGGAGATCAAATGAGCAGTTCTTC.